Included here is one T cell receptor beta chain sequence, with context. This table comes from immunoSEQ multiplex PCR, and its TCRdb copy is limited to in-frame clones, with some not included. Among 20,000 or so clones listed, 84% were seen once. This record comes from a study of OX40 agonist ivuxolimab in advanced cancers. The J segment lost 5 bases and the V segment lost 5 bases, leaving 10 bases of the junction unmatched. Germline CDR1 MNHEY, CDR2 SVGAGI. The CDR3 loop spans 15 amino acids. V usage is TRBV6-5 and J usage is TRBJ2-7; TRBD1 matches at 9 bases. The sequence came from an adult with an advanced solid tumor such as melanoma, head and neck, liver or kidney cancer. The material was CD4+ or CD8+ T cells sorted from blood, obtained in a trial of the OX40 agonist ivuxolimab. The CDR3 region is CASSPFNRDRDEQYF. The CDR3, as DNA: TGTGCCAGCAGTCCATTTAACCGGGACAGGGACGAGCAGTACTTC.